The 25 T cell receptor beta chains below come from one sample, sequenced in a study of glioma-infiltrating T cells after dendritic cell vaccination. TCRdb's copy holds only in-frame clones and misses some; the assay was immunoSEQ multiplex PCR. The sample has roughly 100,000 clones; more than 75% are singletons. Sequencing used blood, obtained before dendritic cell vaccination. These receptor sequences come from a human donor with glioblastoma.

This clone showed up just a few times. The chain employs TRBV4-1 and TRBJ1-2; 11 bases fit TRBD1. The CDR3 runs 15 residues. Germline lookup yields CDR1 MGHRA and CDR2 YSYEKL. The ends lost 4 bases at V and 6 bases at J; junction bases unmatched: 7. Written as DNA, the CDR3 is TGCGCCAGCAGCCCTCGGACAGGGGGCCCAGATGGCTACACCTTC. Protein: CASSPRTGGPDGYTF.

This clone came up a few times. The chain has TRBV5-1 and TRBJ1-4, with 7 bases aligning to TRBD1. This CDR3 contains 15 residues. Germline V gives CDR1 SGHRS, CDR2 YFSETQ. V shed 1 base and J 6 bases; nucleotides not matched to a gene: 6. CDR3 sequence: CASSLRFQGDEKLFF. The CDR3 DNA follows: TGCGCCAGCAGCTTGAGGTTTCAGGGGGATGAAAAACTGTTTTTT. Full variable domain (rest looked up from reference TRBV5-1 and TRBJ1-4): KAGVTQTPRYLIKTRGQQVTLSCSPISGHRSVSWYQQTPGQGLQFLFEYFSETQRNKGNFPGRFSGRQFSNSRSEMNVSTLELGDSALYLCASSLRFQGDEKLFFGSGTQLSVL.

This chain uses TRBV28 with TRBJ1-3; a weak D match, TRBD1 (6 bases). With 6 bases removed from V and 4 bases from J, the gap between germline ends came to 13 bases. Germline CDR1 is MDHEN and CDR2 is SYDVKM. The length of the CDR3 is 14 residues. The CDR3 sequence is CASSPIQGGNTIYF. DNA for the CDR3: TGTGCCAGCAGCCCGATACAGGGAGGAAACACCATATATTTT.

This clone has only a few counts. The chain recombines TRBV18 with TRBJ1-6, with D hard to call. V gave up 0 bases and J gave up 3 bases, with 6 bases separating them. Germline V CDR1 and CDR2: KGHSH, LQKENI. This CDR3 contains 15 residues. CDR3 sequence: CASSPPELYNSPLHF. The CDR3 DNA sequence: TGTGCCAGCTCACCACCGGAGCTCTATAATTCACCCCTCCACTTT.

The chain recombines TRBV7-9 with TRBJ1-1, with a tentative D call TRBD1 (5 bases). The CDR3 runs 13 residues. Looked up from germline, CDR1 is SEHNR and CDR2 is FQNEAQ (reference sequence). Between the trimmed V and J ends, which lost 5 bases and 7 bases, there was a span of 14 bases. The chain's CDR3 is CASSPKGLLEAFF. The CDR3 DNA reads TGTGCCAGCAGCCCAAAGGGACTCCTTGAAGCTTTCTTT. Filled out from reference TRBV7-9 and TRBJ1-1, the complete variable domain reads DTGVSQNPRHKITKRGQNVTFRCDPISEHNRLYWYRQTLGQGPEFLTYFQNEAQLEKSRLLSDRFSAERPKGSFSTLEIQRTEQGDSAMYLCASSPKGLLEAFFGQGTRLTVV.

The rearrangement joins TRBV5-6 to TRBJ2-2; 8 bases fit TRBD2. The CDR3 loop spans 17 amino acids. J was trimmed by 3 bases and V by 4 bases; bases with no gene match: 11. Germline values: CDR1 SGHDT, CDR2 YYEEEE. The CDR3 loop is CASSVFGSGVYTGELFF. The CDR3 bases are TGTGCCAGCAGCGTCTTCGGTAGCGGGGTCTACACCGGGGAGCTGTTTTTT.

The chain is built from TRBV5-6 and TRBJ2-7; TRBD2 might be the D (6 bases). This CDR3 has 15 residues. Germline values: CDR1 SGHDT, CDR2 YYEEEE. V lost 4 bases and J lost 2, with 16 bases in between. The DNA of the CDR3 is TGTGCCAGCAGCCCGCCGGGACTTAGAACCTACGAGCAGTACTTC. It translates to CASSPPGLRTYEQYF.

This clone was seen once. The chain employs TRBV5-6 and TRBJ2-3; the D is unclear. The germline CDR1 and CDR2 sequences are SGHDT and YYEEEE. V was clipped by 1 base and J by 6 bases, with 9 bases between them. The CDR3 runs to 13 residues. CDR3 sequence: CASSLSPRDTQYF. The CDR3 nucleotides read TGTGCCAGCAGCTTGAGCCCCCGCGATACGCAGTATTTT.

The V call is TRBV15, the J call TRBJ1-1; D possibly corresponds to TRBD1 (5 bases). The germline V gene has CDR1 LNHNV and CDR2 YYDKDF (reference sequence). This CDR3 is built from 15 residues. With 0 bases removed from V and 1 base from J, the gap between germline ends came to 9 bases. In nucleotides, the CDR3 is TGTGCCACCAGCAGAGATAGGGGATGGAACACTGAAGCTTTCTTT. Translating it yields CATSRDRGWNTEAFF.

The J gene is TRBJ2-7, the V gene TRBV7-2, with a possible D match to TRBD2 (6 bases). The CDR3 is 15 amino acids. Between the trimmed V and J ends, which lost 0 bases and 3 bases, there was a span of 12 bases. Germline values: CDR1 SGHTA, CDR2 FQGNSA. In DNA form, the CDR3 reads TGTGCCAGCAGCTTAGCACGGGGACTGGGCTACGAGCAGTACTTC. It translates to CASSLARGLGYEQYF.

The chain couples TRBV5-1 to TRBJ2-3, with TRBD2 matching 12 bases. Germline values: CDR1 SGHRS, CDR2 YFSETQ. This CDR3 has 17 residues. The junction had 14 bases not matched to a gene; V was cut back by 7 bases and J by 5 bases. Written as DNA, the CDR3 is TGCGCCAGCGCTCCGCCCACTAGCGGGGGGCCTTTAGATACGCAGTATTTT. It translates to CASAPPTSGGPLDTQYF.

CDR3 loop: CASSEDGDGNQPQHF. The CDR3 bases are TGTGCCAGCAGTGAAGACGGAGATGGCAATCAGCCCCAGCATTTT. The chain carries TRBV2 and TRBJ1-5; D uncertain. CDR1 is SNHLY and CDR2 is FYNNEI in the germline V gene. CDR3 length: 15 residues. V was trimmed by 1 base and J by 2 bases, leaving 9 bases between them.

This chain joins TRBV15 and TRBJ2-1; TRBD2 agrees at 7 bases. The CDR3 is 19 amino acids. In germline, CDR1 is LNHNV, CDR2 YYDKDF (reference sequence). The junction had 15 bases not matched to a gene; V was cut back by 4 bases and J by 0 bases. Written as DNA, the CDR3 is TGTGCCACCAGCACTCCCCACGCGCGGGAGACCTTCTCCTACAATGAGCAGTTCTTC. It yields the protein CATSTPHARETFSYNEQFF.

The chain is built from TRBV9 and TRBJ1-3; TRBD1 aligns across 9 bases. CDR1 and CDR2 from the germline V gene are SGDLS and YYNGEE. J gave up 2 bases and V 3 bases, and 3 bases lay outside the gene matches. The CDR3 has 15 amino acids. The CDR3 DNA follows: TGTGCCAGCAGCGCACAGGGGGCAACTGGAAACACCATATATTTT. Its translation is CASSAQGATGNTIYF.

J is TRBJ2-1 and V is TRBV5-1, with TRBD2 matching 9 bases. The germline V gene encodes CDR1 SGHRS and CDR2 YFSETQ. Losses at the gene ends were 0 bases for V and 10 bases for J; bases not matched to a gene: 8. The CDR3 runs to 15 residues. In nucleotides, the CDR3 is TGCGCCAGCAGCTTGGCTTCCAGCGGGGGGCGGGAGCAGTTCTTC. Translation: CASSLASSGGREQFF. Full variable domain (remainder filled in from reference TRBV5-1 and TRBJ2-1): KAGVTQTPRYLIKTRGQQVTLSCSPISGHRSVSWYQQTPGQGLQFLFEYFSETQRNKGNFPGRFSGRQFSNSRSEMNVSTLELGDSALYLCASSLASSGGREQFFGPGTRLTVL.

As DNA, the CDR3 is TGTGCCAGCAGTCGACAGGGGATCAACTATGGCTACACCTTC. Residues: CASSRQGINYGYTF. This sequence joins TRBV27 and TRBJ1-2; TRBD1 agrees at 8 bases. Germline trimming cut 5 bases from V and 2 bases from J; bases unmatched to any gene: 4. Germline CDR1 MNHEY, CDR2 SMNVEV (reference sequence). CDR3 size: 14 residues.

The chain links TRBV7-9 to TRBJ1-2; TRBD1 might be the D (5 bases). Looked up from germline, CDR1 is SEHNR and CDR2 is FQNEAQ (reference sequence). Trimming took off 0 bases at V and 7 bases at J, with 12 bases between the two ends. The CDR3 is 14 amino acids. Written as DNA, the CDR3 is TGTGCCAGCAGCTTAGCCTCAGGGCTCTTTGGCTACACCTTC. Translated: CASSLASGLFGYTF.

CDR3 DNA: TGTGCCAGCAGCTCTGGGGCAGGGGTGTGGGAGACCCAGTACTTC. Its protein product is CASSSGAGVWETQYF. The gene calls are TRBV7-2 and TRBJ2-5, with TRBD1 as a possible D gene (6 bases). The CDR3 extends over 15 amino acids. V was pared by 4 bases and J by 5 bases, with 17 bases between. CDR1 SGHTA and CDR2 FQGNSA come from the germline V gene.

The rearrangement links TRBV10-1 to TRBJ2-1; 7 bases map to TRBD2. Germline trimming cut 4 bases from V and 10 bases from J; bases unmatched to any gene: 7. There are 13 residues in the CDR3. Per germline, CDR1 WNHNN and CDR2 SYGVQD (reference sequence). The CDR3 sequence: CASSAGGSREQFF. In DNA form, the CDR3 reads TGCGCCAGCAGTGCAGGCGGGAGTCGGGAGCAGTTCTTC.

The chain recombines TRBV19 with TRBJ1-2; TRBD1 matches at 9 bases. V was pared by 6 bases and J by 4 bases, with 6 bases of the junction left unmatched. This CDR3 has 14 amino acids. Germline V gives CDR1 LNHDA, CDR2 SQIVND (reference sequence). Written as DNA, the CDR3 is TGTGCCAGTAGGAGGACAGGGGTGGCCTATGGCTACACCTTC. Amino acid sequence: CASRRTGVAYGYTF. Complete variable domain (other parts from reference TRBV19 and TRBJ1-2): DGGITQSPKYLFRKEGQNVTLSCEQNLNHDAMYWYRQDPGQGLRLIYYSQIVNDFQKGDIAEGYSVSREKKESFPLTVTSAQKNPTAFYLCASRRTGVAYGYTFGSGTRLTVV.

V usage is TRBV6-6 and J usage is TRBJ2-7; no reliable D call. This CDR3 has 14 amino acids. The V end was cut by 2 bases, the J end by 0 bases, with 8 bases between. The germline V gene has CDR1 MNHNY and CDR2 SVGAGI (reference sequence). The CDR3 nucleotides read TGTGCCAGCAGTTACGGCAGGCCCTCCTACGAGCAGTACTTC. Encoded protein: CASSYGRPSYEQYF.

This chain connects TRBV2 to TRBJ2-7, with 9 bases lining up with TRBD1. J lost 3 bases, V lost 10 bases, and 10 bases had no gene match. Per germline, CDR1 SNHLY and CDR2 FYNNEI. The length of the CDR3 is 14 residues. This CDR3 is CATRQGGLYYEQYF. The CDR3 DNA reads TGTGCCACTCGACAGGGGGGCCTATACTACGAGCAGTACTTC.

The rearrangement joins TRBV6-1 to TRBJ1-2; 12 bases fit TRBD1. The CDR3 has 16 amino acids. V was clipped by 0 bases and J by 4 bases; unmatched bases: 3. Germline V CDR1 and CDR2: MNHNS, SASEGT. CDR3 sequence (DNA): TGTGCCAGCAGTGAAGCGGGACAGGGGGCCATCTATGGCTACACCTTC. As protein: CASSEAGQGAIYGYTF.

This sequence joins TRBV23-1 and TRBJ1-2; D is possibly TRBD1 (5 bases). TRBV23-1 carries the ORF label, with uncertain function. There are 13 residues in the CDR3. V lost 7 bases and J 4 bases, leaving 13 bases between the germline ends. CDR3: CASILQVSYGYTF. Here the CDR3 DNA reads TGCGCCAGCATCTTACAGGTAAGCTATGGCTACACCTTC.

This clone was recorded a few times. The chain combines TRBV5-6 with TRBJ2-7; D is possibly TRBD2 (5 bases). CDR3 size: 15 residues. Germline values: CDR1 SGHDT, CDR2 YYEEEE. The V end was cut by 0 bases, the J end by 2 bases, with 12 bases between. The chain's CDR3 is CASSLGGKVTYEQYF. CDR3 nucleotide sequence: TGTGCCAGCAGCTTGGGAGGGAAGGTAACCTACGAGCAGTACTTC.